Following are 25 T cell receptor beta chains from one sample sequenced in a study of OX40 agonist ivuxolimab in advanced cancers. Only in-frame clones appear in the TCRdb table, and some are missing; sequencing was by immunoSEQ multiplex PCR. Here the sample spans some 90,000 clones, around 91% being singletons. The sequences come from CD4+ or CD8+ T cells sorted from blood, collected in a trial of the OX40 agonist ivuxolimab. Receptor source: an adult with an advanced solid tumor such as melanoma, head and neck, liver or kidney cancer.

This sequence joins TRBV19 and TRBJ2-4; D is uncertain. Deletions cut 1 base from V and 2 bases from J, with 6 bases between. This CDR3 has 14 residues. In germline, CDR1 is LNHDA, CDR2 SQIVND (reference sequence). CDR3 residues: CASSIGGTKNIQYF. CDR3 nucleotides: TGTGCCAGTAGTATAGGGGGAACCAAAAACATTCAGTACTTC. Drawing the rest from reference TRBV19 and TRBJ2-4, the complete variable domain is DGGITQSPKYLFRKEGQNVTLSCEQNLNHDAMYWYRQDPGQGLRLIYYSQIVNDFQKGDIAEGYSVSREKKESFPLTVTSAQKNPTAFYLCASSIGGTKNIQYFGAGTRLSVL.

This clone has only one observation. This chain links TRBV7-9 with TRBJ2-3; tentatively, D is TRBD1 (5 bases). V lost 1 base and J 2 bases, leaving 7 bases between the germline ends. There are 14 residues in the CDR3. Germline CDR1 reads SEHNR; CDR2 reads FQNEAQ (reference sequence). DNA of the CDR3: TGTGCCAGCAGCTTAGGACAGCCCACAGATACGCAGTATTTT. Its protein product is CASSLGQPTDTQYF.

J is TRBJ2-2 and V is TRBV5-1, with 10 bases matching TRBD2. V lost 2 bases to trimming and J lost 7 bases; unmatched junction nucleotides: 5. CDR1 and CDR2 (germline): SGHRS, YFSETQ. The length of the CDR3 is 15 residues. CDR3 sequence: CASSFLAGADGELFF. The DNA for the CDR3 is TGCGCCAGCAGCTTTCTAGCGGGAGCGGACGGGGAGCTGTTTTTT.

The V gene is TRBV29-1, the J gene TRBJ1-2; a weak D match, TRBD1 (5 bases). CDR1 and CDR2 from the germline V gene are SQVTM and ANQGSEA. The V gene lost 4 bases and the J gene lost 4 bases, with 16 bases spanning the gap. The CDR3 length is 14 residues. The chain's CDR3 is CSVVGPGAVYGYTF. The CDR3 DNA reads TGCAGCGTTGTGGGTCCTGGGGCAGTCTATGGCTACACCTTC. The full variable domain, completed using reference TRBV29-1 and TRBJ1-2, is SAVISQKPSRDICQRGTSLTIQCQVDSQVTMMFWYRQQPGQSLTLIATANQGSEATYESGFVIDKFPISRPNLTFSTLTVSNMSPEDSSIYLCSVVGPGAVYGYTFGSGTRLTVV.

A single count supports this clone. The V and J genes are TRBV29-1 and TRBJ2-1; 7 nucleotides align to TRBD2. This CDR3 contains 15 residues. Germline V gene lookup returns CDR1 SQVTM and CDR2 ANQGSEA. The V gene end was trimmed by 7 bases and the J gene end by 0 bases; junction bases not matched to a gene: 9. The chain's CDR3 is CSATLGGSSYNEQFF. Here the CDR3 DNA reads TGCAGCGCGACCCTCGGCGGGAGCTCCTACAATGAGCAGTTCTTC.

This rearrangement joins TRBV14 to TRBJ2-7; 8 bases line up with TRBD1. This CDR3 region has 15 residues. V gave up 2 bases and J gave up 4 bases; unmatched junction bases: 7. Germline-derived CDR1 and CDR2 are SGHDN and FVKESK. The CDR3: CASSQFSGGAYEQYF. The CDR3 DNA is TGTGCCAGCAGCCAATTTTCAGGGGGCGCGTACGAGCAGTACTTC. Drawing the rest from reference TRBV14 and TRBJ2-7, the complete variable domain is EAGVTQFPSHSVIEKGQTVTLRCDPISGHDNLYWYRRVMGKEIKFLLHFVKESKQDESGMPNNRFLAERTGGTYSTLKVQPAELEDSGVYFCASSQFSGGAYEQYFGPGTRLTVT.

The chain couples TRBV30 to TRBJ1-5, with 9 bases identical to TRBD1. Germline V gene sequence: CDR1 GTSNPN, CDR2 SVGIG (reference sequence). The CDR3 has 18 residues. The ends lost 2 bases at V and 1 base at J; junction bases unmatched: 12. CDR3 protein: CAWSTPWTGVGSNQPQHF. As DNA, the CDR3 is TGTGCCTGGAGTACTCCATGGACAGGGGTCGGGAGCAATCAGCCCCAGCATTTT.

This chain uses TRBV7-2 with TRBJ2-5; tentatively, D is TRBD2 (5 bases). Trimming shortened V by 5 bases and J by 5 bases, and 15 bases separated the two germline ends. Germline loops: CDR1 SGHTA, CDR2 FQGNSA. The CDR3 contains 14 residues. This chain's CDR3 is CASSTLTRSETQYF. CDR3 nucleotides: TGTGCCAGCAGCACACTAACTAGGTCTGAGACCCAGTACTTC.

The chain uses TRBV4-3 and TRBJ2-2, with 7 bases identical to TRBD2. This CDR3 region has 17 residues. With 0 bases clipped from V and 3 bases from J, the junction kept 7 bases outside the gene matches. Germline V gene sequence: CDR1 LGHNA, CDR2 YSLEER. The CDR3 sequence: CASSQDRDGRYTGELFF. CDR3 nucleotides: TGCGCCAGCAGCCAAGATAGGGACGGGAGGTACACCGGGGAGCTGTTTTTT.

The chain combines TRBV6-5 with TRBJ2-7, with D possibly TRBD1 on 6 matching bases. V dropped 10 bases and J dropped 2 bases, with 15 bases sitting between them. Germline V gene sequence: CDR1 MNHEY, CDR2 SVGAGI. The CDR3 has 13 residues. CDR3 protein: CATSRTETYEQYF. CDR3 coding DNA: TGTGCCACCTCCCGGACAGAGACCTACGAGCAGTACTTC.

This chain joins TRBV30 and TRBJ2-5; D call uncertain. V gave up 0 bases and J gave up 0 bases, with 17 bases separating them. Per germline, CDR1 GTSNPN and CDR2 SVGIG (reference sequence). The CDR3 has 17 residues. The DNA for the CDR3 is TGTGCCTGGAGTGTACTGGTAAAAAATCGGTACCAAGAGACCCAGTACTTC. Translated: CAWSVLVKNRYQETQYF.

The V gene is TRBV7-2, the J gene TRBJ2-3, with D hard to call. This CDR3 contains 15 residues. The V and J ends lost 5 bases and 0 bases respectively, with 12 bases between them. Germline loops: CDR1 SGHTA, CDR2 FQGNSA. This CDR3 is CASSRSPSSTDTQYF. CDR3 in DNA: TGTGCCAGCAGCCGTTCGCCAAGTAGCACAGATACGCAGTATTTT.

This clone was seen once. This chain uses TRBV28 with TRBJ2-2; 9 positions match TRBD1. The V segment lost 4 bases and the J segment 3 bases; nucleotides outside the gene matches: 9. The CDR3 consists of 17 residues. CDR1 is MDHEN and CDR2 is SYDVKM in the germline V gene. DNA for the CDR3: TGTGCCAGCAGTTCCTTAACAGGGGGCAGGGACACCGGGGAGCTGTTTTTT. Its protein product is CASSSLTGGRDTGELFF.

The chain couples TRBV5-1 to TRBJ2-7, with D possibly called TRBD1 or TRBD2 (5 bases each). V lost 1 base and J 0 bases, leaving 11 bases between the germline ends. The CDR3 runs to 15 residues. CDR1 SGHRS and CDR2 YFSETQ come from the germline V gene. CDR3 in amino acids: CASSLTAGSSYEQYF. As DNA, the CDR3 is TGCGCCAGCAGCTTGACTGCAGGGAGCTCCTACGAGCAGTACTTC.

The gene calls are TRBV11-1 and TRBJ2-1; 8 nucleotides agree with TRBD2. CDR1 and CDR2 (germline): SGHAT, FQDESV (reference sequence). The CDR3 runs to 17 residues. With 6 bases clipped from V and 0 bases from J, the junction kept 10 bases outside the gene matches. The CDR3 bases are TGTGCCAGCAGTGCAATTAGCGGGAAAAGCTCCTACAATGAGCAGTTCTTC. Its protein is CASSAISGKSSYNEQFF.

This chain connects TRBV7-2 to TRBJ2-5, with 7 bases fitting TRBD1. CDR1 is SGHTA and CDR2 is FQGNSA in the germline V gene. The CDR3 consists of 17 residues. The ends lost 2 bases at V and 5 bases at J; junction bases unmatched: 14. Here the CDR3 DNA reads TGTGCCAGCAGCTTACGACAAGGGGGCAACTTACGGGAGACCCAGTACTTC. It is translated as CASSLRQGGNLRETQYF.

In regard to this clone: Given the absence of the conserved phenylalanine or tryptophan at the CDR3 end, a read error is likely. The rearrangement links TRBV6-4 to TRBJ1-2, with 11 bases aligning to TRBD1. This CDR3 region has 17 residues. J lost 5 bases, V lost 2 bases, and 10 bases had no gene match. Germline-derived CDR1 and CDR2 are MRHNA and SNTAGT. The CDR3 DNA sequence: TGTGCCAGCAGTGACGGGACAGGGGGGAAAGGATTTTATGGCTACACCCTC. Protein product: CASSDGTGGKGFYGYTL.

This rearrangement joins TRBV19 to TRBJ2-4, with D possibly matching TRBD1 (6 bases). The CDR3 runs to 16 residues. V lost 3 bases and J 1 base, leaving 13 bases between the germline ends. Germline V CDR1 and CDR2: LNHDA, SQIVND (reference sequence). The CDR3 DNA follows: TGTGCCAGTAGTATCGGGCAGGGGATTGCCAAAAACATTCAGTACTTC. It is translated as CASSIGQGIAKNIQYF.

This chain joins TRBV18 and TRBJ1-3; 8 nucleotides agree with TRBD1. Germline CDR1 and CDR2: KGHSH and LQKENI. With V trimmed by 2 bases and J by 3 bases, 6 bases remained unmatched. This CDR3 region has 16 residues. CDR3 coding DNA: TGTGCCAGCTCACCAATGACAGGGGTAAATGGAAACACCATATATTTT. It translates to CASSPMTGVNGNTIYF.

The V and J genes are TRBV10-3 and TRBJ2-1, with a weak D call TRBD2 (5 bases). V lost 9 bases and J lost 0, with 18 bases in between. Germline values: CDR1 ENHRY, CDR2 SYGVKD. The CDR3 covers 16 residues. CDR3 nucleotides: TGTGCCATAACCTTAGATAGAGGGAGCTCCTACAATGAGCAGTTCTTC. Translated, it gives CAITLDRGSSYNEQFF.

The genes are TRBV5-6 and TRBJ1-5, with D hard to call. Germline V gene sequence: CDR1 SGHDT, CDR2 YYEEEE. V was trimmed by 1 base and J by 4 bases, leaving 9 bases between them. The CDR3 is 14 amino acids. For the CDR3, the DNA is TGTGCCAGCAGCTTGACTGGGTCTAATCAGCCCCAGCATTTT. Translated, it gives CASSLTGSNQPQHF.

V is TRBV27 and J is TRBJ2-1; 9 bases align to TRBD2. CDR1 MNHEY and CDR2 SMNVEV come from the germline V gene (reference sequence). The CDR3 is 16 amino acids. Trimming cost V 6 bases and J 5 bases; bases outside gene matches: 11. CDR3 DNA sequence: TGTGCCAGCAGCCCCGCGGGGACTAGCTTAAACAATGAGCAGTTCTTC. Translated, it gives CASSPAGTSLNNEQFF.

A remark on this clone: The CDR3 does not close with the conserved phenylalanine or tryptophan, likely indicating a read error. The limits of the CDR3 on the DNA are not certain, so only TCRdb's listed CDR3 is given. This chain uses TRBV30 with TRBJ1-1; the table gives TRBD1 as D, unverified against the DNA. Germline CDR1 is GTSNPN and CDR2 is SVGIG (reference sequence). Including both end residues, the CDR3 is 12 amino acids long. The CDR3: CAWSMGASTTFL.

The genes are TRBV2 and TRBJ2-3, with TRBD2 matching over 11 bases. Trimming at V came to 4 bases and at J to 2 bases, leaving 2 bases not matched to a gene. The CDR3 has 15 residues. Germline CDR1 and CDR2: SNHLY and FYNNEI. Here the CDR3 reads CASSGLAGPTDTQYF. CDR3 nucleotides: TGTGCCAGCAGTGGACTAGCGGGACCCACAGATACGCAGTATTTT.

The chain joins TRBV27 to TRBJ2-1; 9 bases align to TRBD2. Germline loops: CDR1 MNHEY, CDR2 SMNVEV (reference sequence). The J segment lost 7 bases and the V segment lost 3 bases, leaving 10 bases of the junction unmatched. The CDR3 runs 16 residues. The CDR3 DNA reads as TGTGCCAGCAGTTTGTGGTTAGCGGGAGCCCCAAATGAGCAGTTCTTC. Protein: CASSLWLAGAPNEQFF.